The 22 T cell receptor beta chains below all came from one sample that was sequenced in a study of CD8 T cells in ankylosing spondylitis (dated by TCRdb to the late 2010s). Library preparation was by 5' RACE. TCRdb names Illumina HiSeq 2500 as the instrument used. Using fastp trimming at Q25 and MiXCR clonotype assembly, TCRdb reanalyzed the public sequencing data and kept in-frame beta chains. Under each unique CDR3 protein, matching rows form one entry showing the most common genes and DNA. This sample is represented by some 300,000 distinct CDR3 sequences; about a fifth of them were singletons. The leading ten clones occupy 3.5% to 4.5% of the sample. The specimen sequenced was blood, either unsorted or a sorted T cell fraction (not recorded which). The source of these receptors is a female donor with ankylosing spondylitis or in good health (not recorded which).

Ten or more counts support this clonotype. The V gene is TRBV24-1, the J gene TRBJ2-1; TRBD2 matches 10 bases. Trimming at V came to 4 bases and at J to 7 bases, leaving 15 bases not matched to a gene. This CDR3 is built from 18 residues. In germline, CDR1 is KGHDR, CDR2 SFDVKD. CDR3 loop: CATSDSTSGWDRQNEQFF. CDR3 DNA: TGTGCCACCAGTGACTCGACTAGCGGGTGGGATCGTCAGAATGAGCAGTTCTTC.

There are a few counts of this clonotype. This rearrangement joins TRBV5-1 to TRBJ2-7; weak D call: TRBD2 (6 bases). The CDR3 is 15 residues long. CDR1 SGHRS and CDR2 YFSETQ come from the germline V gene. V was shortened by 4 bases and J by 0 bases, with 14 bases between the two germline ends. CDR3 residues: CASSLEGTYSYEQYF. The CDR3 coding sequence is TGCGCCAGCAGCCTGGAGGGGACTTACTCCTACGAGCAGTACTTC.

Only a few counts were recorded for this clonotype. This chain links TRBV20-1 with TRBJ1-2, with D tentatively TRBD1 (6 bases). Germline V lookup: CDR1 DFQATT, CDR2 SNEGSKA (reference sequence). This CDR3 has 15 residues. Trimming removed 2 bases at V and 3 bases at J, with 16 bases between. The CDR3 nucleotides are TGCAGTGCTAGAAACCTGGGAGGGGGGGACTATGGCTACACCTTC. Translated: CSARNLGGGDYGYTF.

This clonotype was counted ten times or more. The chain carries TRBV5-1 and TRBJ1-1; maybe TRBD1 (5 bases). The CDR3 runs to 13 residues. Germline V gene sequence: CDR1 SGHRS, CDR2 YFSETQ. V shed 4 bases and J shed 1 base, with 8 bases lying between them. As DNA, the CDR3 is TGCGCCAGCAGCATGGACACGAACACTGAAGCTTTCTTT. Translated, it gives CASSMDTNTEAFF.

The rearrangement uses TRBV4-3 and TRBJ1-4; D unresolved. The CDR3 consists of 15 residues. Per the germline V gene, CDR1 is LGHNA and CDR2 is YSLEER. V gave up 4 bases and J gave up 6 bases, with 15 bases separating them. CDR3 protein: CASSRLPGKDEKLFF. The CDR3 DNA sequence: TGCGCCAGCAGCCGCTTACCGGGGAAGGATGAAAAACTGTTTTTT.

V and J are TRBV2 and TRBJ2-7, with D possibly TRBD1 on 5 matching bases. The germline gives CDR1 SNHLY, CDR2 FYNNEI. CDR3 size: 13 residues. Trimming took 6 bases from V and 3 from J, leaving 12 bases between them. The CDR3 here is CASRLTESYEQYF. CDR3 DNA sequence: TGTGCCAGCAGGCTGACAGAAAGCTACGAGCAGTACTTC.

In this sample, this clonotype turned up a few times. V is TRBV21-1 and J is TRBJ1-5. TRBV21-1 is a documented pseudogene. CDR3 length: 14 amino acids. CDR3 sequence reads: CASSISRGHQPQHF. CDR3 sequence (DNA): TGTGCCAGCAGCATTAGTCGGGGCCATCAGCCCCAGCATTTT.

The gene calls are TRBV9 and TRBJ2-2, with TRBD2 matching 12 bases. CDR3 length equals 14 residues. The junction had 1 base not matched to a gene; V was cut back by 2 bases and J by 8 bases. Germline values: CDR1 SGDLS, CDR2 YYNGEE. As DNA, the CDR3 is TGTGCCAGCAGCGTGACTAGCGGGAGAGGGGAGCTGTTTTTT. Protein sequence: CASSVTSGRGELFF.

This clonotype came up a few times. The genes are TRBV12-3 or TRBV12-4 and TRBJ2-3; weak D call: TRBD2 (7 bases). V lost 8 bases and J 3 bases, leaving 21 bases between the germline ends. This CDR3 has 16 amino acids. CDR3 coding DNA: TGTGCCAGCGGATCCCTGGGGGGGCTTGGGACAGATACGCAGTATTTT. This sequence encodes CASGSLGGLGTDTQYF.

The CDR3 sequence is CASSPQRLGEQYF. CDR3 DNA sequence: TGTGCCAGCAGCCCCCAGCGACTAGGGGAACAGTACTTC. The V and J genes are TRBV11-2 and TRBJ2-7; D perhaps matches TRBD2 (6 bases). The ends were cut back, 5 bases at V and 10 bases at J, with 18 bases in the middle. The CDR3 runs to 13 residues. Germline CDR1 and CDR2: SGHAT and FQNNGV. Full variable domain (remainder filled in from reference TRBV11-2 and TRBJ2-7): EAGVAQSPRYKIIEKRQSVAFWCNPISGHATLYWYQQILGQGPKLLIQFQNNGVVDDSQLPKDRFSAERLKGVDSTLKIQPAKLEDSAVYLCASSPQRLGEQYFGPGTRLTVT.

CDR3 DNA: TGTGCCAGCAGCCTTGAAGGGGGACAGCGAAACACTGAAGCTTTCTTT. Its protein is CASSLEGGQRNTEAFF. J is TRBJ1-1 and V is TRBV5-6, with 7 bases matching TRBD1. The germline CDR1 and CDR2 sequences are SGHDT and YYEEEE. The V segment lost 4 bases and the J segment 2 bases; nucleotides outside the gene matches: 11. The CDR3 contains 16 residues. Variable domain in full (rest from reference TRBV5-6 and TRBJ1-1): DAGVTQSPTHLIKTRGQQVTLRCSPKSGHDTVSWYQQALGQGPQFIFQYYEEEERQRGNFPDRFSGHQFPNYSSELNVNALLLGDSALYLCASSLEGGQRNTEAFFGQGTRLTVV.

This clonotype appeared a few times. CDR3 sequence reads: CASSRERLANYGYTF. CDR3 in DNA: TGTGCCAGCAGTCGGGAACGGCTAGCTAACTATGGCTACACCTTC. The chain links TRBV6-1 to TRBJ1-2; the D is unclear. CDR1 is MNHNS and CDR2 is SASEGT in the germline V gene. V gave up 5 bases and J gave up 0 bases, with 13 bases separating them. The CDR3 contains 15 residues.

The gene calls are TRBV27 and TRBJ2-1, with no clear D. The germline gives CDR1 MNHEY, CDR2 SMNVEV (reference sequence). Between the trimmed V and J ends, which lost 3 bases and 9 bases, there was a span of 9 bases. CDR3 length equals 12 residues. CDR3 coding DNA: TGTGCCAGCAGTTTCGGCCCAGGTGAGCAGTTCTTC. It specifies CASSFGPGEQFF.

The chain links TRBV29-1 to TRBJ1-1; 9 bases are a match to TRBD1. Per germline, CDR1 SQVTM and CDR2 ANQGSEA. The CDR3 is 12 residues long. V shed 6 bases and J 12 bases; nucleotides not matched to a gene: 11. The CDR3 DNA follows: TGCAGCGTCCGCGGGACAGGGAGGGAAACTTTCTTT. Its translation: CSVRGTGRETFF.

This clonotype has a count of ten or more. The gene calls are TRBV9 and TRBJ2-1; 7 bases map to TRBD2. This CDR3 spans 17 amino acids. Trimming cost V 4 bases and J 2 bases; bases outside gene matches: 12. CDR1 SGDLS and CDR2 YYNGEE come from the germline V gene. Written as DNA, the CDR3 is TGTGCCAGCAGCTTCAGCGACCCTAGCGGCCCCTACAATGAGCAGTTCTTC. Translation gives CASSFSDPSGPYNEQFF.

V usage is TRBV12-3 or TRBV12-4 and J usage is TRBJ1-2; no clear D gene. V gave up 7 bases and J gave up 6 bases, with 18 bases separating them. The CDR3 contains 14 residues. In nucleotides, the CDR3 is TGTGCCAGCAATCCCAAGGTCGGCTCCAATGGCTACACCTTC. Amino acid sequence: CASNPKVGSNGYTF.

This CDR3 is CAWSLTRLDRASRVNEQFF. Here the CDR3 DNA reads TGTGCCTGGAGTTTAACCCGCCTAGACAGGGCCTCTCGGGTCAATGAGCAGTTCTTC. This chain joins TRBV30 and TRBJ2-1, with TRBD1 matching over 7 bases. The CDR3 is made up of 19 amino acids. J gave up 6 bases and V 2 bases, and 22 bases lay outside the gene matches. Germline CDR1 reads GTSNPN; CDR2 reads SVGIG (reference sequence).

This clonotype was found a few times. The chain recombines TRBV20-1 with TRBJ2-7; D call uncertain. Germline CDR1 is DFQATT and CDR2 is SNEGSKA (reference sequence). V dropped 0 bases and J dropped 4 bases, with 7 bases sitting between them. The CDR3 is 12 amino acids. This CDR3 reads CSAREVEYEQYF. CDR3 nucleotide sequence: TGCAGTGCTAGAGAGGTAGAATACGAGCAGTACTTC.

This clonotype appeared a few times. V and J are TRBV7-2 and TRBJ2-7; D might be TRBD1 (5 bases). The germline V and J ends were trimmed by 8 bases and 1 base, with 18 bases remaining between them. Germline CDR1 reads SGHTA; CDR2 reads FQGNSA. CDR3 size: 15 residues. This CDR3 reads CASAAGPALSYEQYF. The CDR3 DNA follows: TGTGCCAGCGCGGCAGGGCCCGCCCTATCCTACGAGCAGTACTTC.

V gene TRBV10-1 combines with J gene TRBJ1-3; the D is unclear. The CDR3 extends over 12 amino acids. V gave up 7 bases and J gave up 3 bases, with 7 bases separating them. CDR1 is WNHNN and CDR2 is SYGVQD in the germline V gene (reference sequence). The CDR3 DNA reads TGCGCCAGCACTTCAGGTGGAAACACCATATATTTT. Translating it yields CASTSGGNTIYF.

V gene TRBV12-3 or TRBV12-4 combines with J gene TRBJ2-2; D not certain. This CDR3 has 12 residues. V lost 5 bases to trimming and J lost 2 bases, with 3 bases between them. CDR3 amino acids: CASSHNTGELFF. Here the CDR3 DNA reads TGTGCCAGCAGTCACAACACCGGGGAGCTGTTTTTT.

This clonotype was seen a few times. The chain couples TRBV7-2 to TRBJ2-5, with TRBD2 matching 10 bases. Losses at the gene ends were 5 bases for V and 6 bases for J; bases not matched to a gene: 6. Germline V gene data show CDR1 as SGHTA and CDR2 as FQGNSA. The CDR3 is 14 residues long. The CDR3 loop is CASSTSSGGKTQYF. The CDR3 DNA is TGTGCCAGCAGCACGTCTAGCGGGGGAAAGACCCAGTACTTC. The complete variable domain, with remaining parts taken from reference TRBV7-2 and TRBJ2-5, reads GAGVSQSPSNKVTEKGKDVELRCDPISGHTALYWYRQSLGQGLEFLIYFQGNSAPDKSGLPSDRFSAERTGGSVSTLTIQRTQQEDSAVYLCASSTSSGGKTQYFGPGTRLLVL.